A single TCR beta chain is shown here with its context. What it binds is unknown. An end of the junction does not agree with germline; a read error may underlie this. TCRdb used MiXCR to reprocess the PCR reads, holding one entry per CDR3 protein. The sample lists around 480,000 distinct CDR3 sequences, roughly 25% occurring once. This specimen comes from a study of molecular identifiers for immune sequencing clone quantification. Study results and caveats: Whereas clones above 20 RNA copies held under 1% of naive-cell molecules, they held over 98% of effector molecules.

The germline gives CDR1 DFQATT, CDR2 SNEGSKA (reference sequence). The CDR3 spans 13 residues. Input material: naive CD8+ T cells from blood, with Jurkat cell RNA spiked in. Documented subset: FACS-sorted CD8+CD4-CCR7+CD45RA+ naive T cells. The receptor's source is a human donor in good health. Some libraries in this study had Jurkat cell RNA spiked in. This chain uses TRBV20-1 with TRBJ2-3; 9 bases are a match to TRBD1. This CDR3 is CSAGEPGQGFLDF. Written as DNA, the CDR3 is TGCAGTGCTGGCGAACCGGGACAGGGTTTTTTAGATTTT.